One and the same sample provided the 6 T cell receptor beta chains below, sequenced in a study of identical twins. One entry per CDR3 protein, called by TCRdb with MiXCR from the 5' RACE reads. This table holds 200,000 to 250,000 distinct CDR3 sequences, 5.5% to 7% found once. A further study also used this sample, focusing on yellow fever vaccine responses in identical twins.

Sequenced input: memory (CD45RO+) T cells sorted from blood. Source of these receptors: a woman aged 18 to 35 in good health.

This clonotype has a handful of counts. V is TRBV12-5 and J is TRBJ2-1; D gene uncertain. Trimming stripped 5 bases from V and 6 bases from J, with 14 bases between. This CDR3 spans 14 amino acids. Germline V CDR1 and CDR2: LGHNT, FRNRAP. This chain's CDR3 is CASGPPGWTNEQFF. In DNA, the CDR3 is TGTGCTAGTGGTCCCCCCGGATGGACCAATGAGCAGTTCTTC.

The J gene is TRBJ2-2, the V gene TRBV7-3; D unclear. The CDR3 is 12 residues long. The V and J ends lost 5 bases and 6 bases respectively, with 7 bases between them. Germline V gene sequence: CDR1 SGHTA, CDR2 FQGTGA. The DNA for the CDR3 is TGTGCCAGCAGCCCCCGTCCCGGGGAGCTGTTTTTT. Protein sequence: CASSPRPGELFF. Based on the CDR3 plus reference TRBV7-3 and TRBJ2-2, the full variable domain is GAGVSQTPSNKVTEKGKYVELRCDPISGHTALYWYRQSLGQGPEFLIYFQGTGAADDSGLPNDRFFAVRPEGSVSTLKIQRTERGDSAVYLCASSPRPGELFFGEGSRLTVL.

The V and J genes are TRBV7-8 and TRBJ2-1; 8 positions agree with TRBD1. Germline V gene lookup returns CDR1 SGHVS and CDR2 FQNEAQ. This CDR3 contains 16 residues. Trimming cost V 7 bases and J 0 bases; bases outside gene matches: 8. The CDR3, as DNA: TGTGCCAGCACCCTCCGGGACAGGAGCTCCTACAATGAGCAGTTCTTC. Protein product: CASTLRDRSSYNEQFF.

This clonotype was observed at least ten times. This chain uses TRBV20-1 with TRBJ2-5, with D perhaps matching TRBD2 (7 bases). Per the germline V gene, CDR1 is DFQATT and CDR2 is SNEGSKA (reference sequence). Trimming pared 1 base from V and 5 bases from J, leaving 14 bases between. This CDR3 comprises 14 residues. CDR3 sequence reads: CSARGGGVAETQYF. In DNA form, the CDR3 reads TGCAGTGCTAGAGGAGGGGGGGTTGCGGAGACCCAGTACTTC.

A few counts support this clonotype. J is TRBJ2-1 and V is TRBV7-2, with 9 bases matching TRBD2. The J segment lost 9 bases and the V segment lost 4 bases, leaving 10 bases of the junction unmatched. CDR3 length: 15 residues. The germline V gene encodes CDR1 SGHTA and CDR2 FQGNSA. CDR3 sequence: CASSSPSGKRGEQFF. DNA of the CDR3: TGTGCCAGCAGCTCCCCTAGCGGGAAGAGGGGTGAGCAGTTCTTC.

This clonotype was picked up a small number of times. The V gene is TRBV6-1, the J gene TRBJ2-7, with 12 bases identical to TRBD2. Looked up from germline, CDR1 is MNHNS and CDR2 is SASEGT. CDR3 size: 17 residues. Trimming at V came to 1 base and at J to 5 bases, leaving 9 bases not matched to a gene. CDR3 residues: CASSEGLGLAGRNEQYV. CDR3 coding DNA: TGTGCCAGCAGTGAAGGCCTTGGACTAGCGGGGAGGAACGAGCAGTACGTC.